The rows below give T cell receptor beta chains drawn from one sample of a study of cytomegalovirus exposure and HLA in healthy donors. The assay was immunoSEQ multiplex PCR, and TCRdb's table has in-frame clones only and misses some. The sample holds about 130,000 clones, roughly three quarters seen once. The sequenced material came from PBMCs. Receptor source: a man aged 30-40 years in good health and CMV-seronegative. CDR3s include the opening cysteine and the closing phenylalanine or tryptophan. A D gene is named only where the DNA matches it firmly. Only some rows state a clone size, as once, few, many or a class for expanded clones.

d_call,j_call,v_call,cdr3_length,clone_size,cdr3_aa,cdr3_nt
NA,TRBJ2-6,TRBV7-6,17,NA,CASSLVSGLTGANVLTF,TGTGCCAGCAGCTTAGTGTCAGGGCTAACTGGGGCCAACGTCCTGACTTTC
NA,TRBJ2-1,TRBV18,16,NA,CASSPTRAGSYNEQFF,TGTGCCAGCTCACCAACCCGAGCGGGTTCCTACAATGAGCAGTTCTTC
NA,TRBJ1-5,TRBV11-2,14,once,CASSSRSSNQPQHF,TGTGCCAGCAGCTCACGGTCTAGCAATCAGCCCCAGCATTTT
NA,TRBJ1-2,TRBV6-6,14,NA,CASSRGEFDYGYTF,TGTGCCAGCAGCCGGGGGGAATTTGACTATGGCTACACCTTC
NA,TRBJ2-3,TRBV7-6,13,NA,CASSLGRTDTQYF,TGTGCCAGCAGCTTAGGCAGAACAGATACGCAGTATTTT
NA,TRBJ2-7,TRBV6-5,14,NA,CASSEREQAYEQYF,TGTGCCAGCAGTGAAAGGGAACAGGCGTACGAGCAGTACTTC
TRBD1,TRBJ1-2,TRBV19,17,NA,CASSIGSRGQIIHGYTF,TGTGCCAGTAGTATAGGAAGCAGGGGGCAAATTATTCATGGCTACACCTTC
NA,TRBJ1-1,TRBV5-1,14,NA,CASALGQMNTEAFF,TGCGCCAGCGCCTTGGGGCAGATGAACACTGAAGCTTTCTTT
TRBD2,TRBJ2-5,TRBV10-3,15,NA,CAIRGGGAGKETQYF,TGTGCCATCCGTGGTGGGGGAGCGGGGAAAGAGACCCAGTACTTC
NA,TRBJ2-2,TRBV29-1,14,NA,CSVPDLERSGELFF,TGCAGCGTGCCCGACCTAGAACGATCCGGGGAGCTGTTTTTT
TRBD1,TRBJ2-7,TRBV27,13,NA,CASSRQGGDEQYF,TGTGCCAGCAGCCGACAGGGGGGCGACGAGCAGTACTTC
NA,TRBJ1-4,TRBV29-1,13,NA,CSVGQNTNEKLFF,TGCAGCGTTGGGCAGAACACTAATGAAAAACTGTTTTTT
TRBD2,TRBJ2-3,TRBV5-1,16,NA,CASSLGTSAGTDTQYF,TGCGCCAGCAGCCTGGGGACTAGCGCCGGCACAGATACGCAGTATTTT
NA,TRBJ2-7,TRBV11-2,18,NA,CASSSGTGVLAGEDEQYF,TGTGCCAGCAGCTCCGGGACAGGGGTTCTAGCGGGAGAGGACGAGCAGTACTTC
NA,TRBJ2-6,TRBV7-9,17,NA,CASSYRRDSSGANVLTF,TGTGCCAGCAGCTACAGGAGGGACAGTTCTGGGGCCAACGTCCTGACTTTC
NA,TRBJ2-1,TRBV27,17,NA,CASSLLGQPSSYNEQFF,TGTGCCAGCAGTTTACTGGGGCAGCCGAGCTCCTACAATGAGCAGTTCTTC
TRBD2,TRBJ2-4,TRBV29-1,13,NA,CSVAARGGTIQYF,TGCAGCGTTGCAGCCCGGGGGGGTACCATTCAGTACTTC
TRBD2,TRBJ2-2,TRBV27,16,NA,CASSILAGTNTGELFF,TGTGCCAGCAGTATCCTAGCGGGTACGAACACCGGGGAGCTGTTTTTT
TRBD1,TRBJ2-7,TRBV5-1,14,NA,CASSWGQGAYEQYF,TGCGCCAGCAGCTGGGGACAGGGGGCTTACGAGCAGTACTTC
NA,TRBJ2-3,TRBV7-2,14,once,CASSLETSTDTQYF,TGTGCCAGCAGCTTAGAGACTAGCACAGATACGCAGTATTTT
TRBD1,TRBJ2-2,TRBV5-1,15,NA,CASSSGTGGTGELFF,TGCGCCAGCAGCTCCGGGACAGGGGGGACCGGGGAGCTGTTTTTT
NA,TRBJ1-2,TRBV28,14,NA,CASSLGSQIYGYTF,TGTGCCAGCAGTTTAGGGAGCCAGATCTATGGCTACACCTTC
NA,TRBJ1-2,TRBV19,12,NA,CASSIQDYGYTF,TGTGCCAGTAGTATACAGGACTATGGCTACACCTTC
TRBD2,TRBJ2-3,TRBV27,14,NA,CASSWGRVTDTQYF,TGTGCCAGCAGTTGGGGGAGGGTGACAGATACGCAGTATTTT
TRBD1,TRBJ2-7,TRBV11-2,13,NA,CAIKGAISYEQYF,TGTGCCATAAAGGGGGCGATCTCCTACGAGCAGTACTTC
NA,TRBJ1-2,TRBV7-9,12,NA,CASIGAYYGYTF,TGTGCCAGCATAGGGGCGTACTATGGCTACACCTTC
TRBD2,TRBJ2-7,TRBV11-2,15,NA,CASSPRLAGDYEQYF,TGTGCCAGCAGCCCGCGACTAGCGGGAGACTACGAGCAGTACTTC
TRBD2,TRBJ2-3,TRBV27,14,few,CASRLAPITDTQYF,TGTGCCAGCAGACTAGCGCCTATCACAGATACGCAGTATTTT
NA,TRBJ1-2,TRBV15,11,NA,CATSNGGGYTF,TGTGCCACCAGCAACGGGGGAGGCTACACCTTC
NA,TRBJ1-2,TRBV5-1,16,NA,CASTETGTPENYGYTF,TGCGCCAGTACCGAAACCGGGACACCGGAGAACTATGGCTACACCTTC
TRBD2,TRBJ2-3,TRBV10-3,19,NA,CAIRKGMGRAGEVTDTQYF,TGTGCCATCCGGAAGGGAATGGGTCGGGCGGGAGAAGTCACAGATACGCAGTATTTT
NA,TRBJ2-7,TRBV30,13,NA,CAWSAVSSYEQYF,TGTGCCTGGAGCGCAGTATCCTCCTACGAGCAGTACTTC
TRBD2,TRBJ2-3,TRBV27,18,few,CASSSIYSGRAVVDTQYF,TGTGCCAGCAGTTCCATCTATAGCGGGAGGGCCGTTGTAGATACGCAGTATTTT
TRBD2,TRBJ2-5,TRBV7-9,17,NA,CASSLRQSSGVGETQYF,TGTGCCAGCAGCCTGCGACAGTCTAGCGGAGTGGGGGAGACCCAGTACTTC
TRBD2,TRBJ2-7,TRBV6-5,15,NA,CVSSYSAGDSYEQYF,TGTGTCAGCAGTTACTCGGCGGGAGATTCCTACGAGCAGTACTTC
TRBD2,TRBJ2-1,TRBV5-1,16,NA,CASSRILAGNYNEQFF,TGCGCCAGCAGCCGAATACTAGCGGGAAATTACAATGAGCAGTTCTTC
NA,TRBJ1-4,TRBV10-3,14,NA,CAISEQGSREKLFF,TGTGCCATCAGTGAACAGGGATCTAGAGAAAAACTGTTTTTT
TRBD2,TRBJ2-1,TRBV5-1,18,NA,CASSSGLAGDPRVNEQFF,TGCGCCAGCAGCTCGGGACTAGCGGGAGATCCAAGGGTCAATGAGCAGTTCTTC
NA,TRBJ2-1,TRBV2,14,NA,CASSALAPYNEQFF,TGTGCCAGCAGTGCGCTAGCGCCGTACAATGAGCAGTTCTTC
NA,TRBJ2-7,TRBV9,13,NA,CASSAAGSYEQYF,TGTGCCAGCAGCGCGGCCGGGTCCTACGAGCAGTACTTC
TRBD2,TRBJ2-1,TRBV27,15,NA,CASSASGPAYNEQFF,TGTGCCAGCAGTGCTAGCGGGCCAGCCTACAATGAGCAGTTCTTC